The sample holds a few counts of the clone carrying this TCR beta chain. No antigen is known for it. The sample comes from a study of post-analysis software for immune sequencing data. Unique molecular identifiers had been added to the TCR beta cDNA libraries. TCRdb called the PCR reads again in MiXCR, with one record for every CDR3 protein. The top ten hold 4.6% of the sample, which has 820,000 or so distinct CDR3 sequences, roughly 50% seen once. Germline lookup yields CDR1 ENHRY and CDR2 SYGVKD. The CDR3 runs 13 residues. V lost 2 bases and J 4 bases, leaving 5 bases between the germline ends. Study outcomes and limitations: When patients were compared with controls, a handful of TRBV segments were more frequent, TRBV5-6, TRBV5-1 and TRBV20-1 among them.

Sequenced input: blood. The V and J genes are TRBV10-3 and TRBJ1-4, with no clear D. The sequence derives from a girl aged 5-17 years with multiple sclerosis. CDR3 sequence reads: CAISEGSNEKLFF. The CDR3 nucleotides read TGTGCCATCAGTGAGGGCAGTAATGAAAAACTGTTTTTT.